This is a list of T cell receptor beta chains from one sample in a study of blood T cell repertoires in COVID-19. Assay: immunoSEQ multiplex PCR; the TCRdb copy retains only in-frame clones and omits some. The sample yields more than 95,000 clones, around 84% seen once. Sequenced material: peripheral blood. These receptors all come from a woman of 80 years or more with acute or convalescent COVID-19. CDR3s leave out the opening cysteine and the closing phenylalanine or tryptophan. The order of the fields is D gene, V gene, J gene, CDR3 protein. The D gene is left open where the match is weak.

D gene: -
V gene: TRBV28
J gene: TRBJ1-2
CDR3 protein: ASSYDSGYT

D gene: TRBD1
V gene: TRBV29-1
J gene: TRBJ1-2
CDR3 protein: SAGQGGIGNGYT

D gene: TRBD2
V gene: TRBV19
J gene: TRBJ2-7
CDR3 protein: ASSIQRGVGYEQY

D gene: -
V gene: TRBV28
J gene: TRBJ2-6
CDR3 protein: ASIGTSAFSGANVLT

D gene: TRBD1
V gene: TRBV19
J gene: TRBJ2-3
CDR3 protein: ATKGLRGLSTDTQY

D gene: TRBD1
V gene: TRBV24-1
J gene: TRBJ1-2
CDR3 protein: ATSGTGGNGYT

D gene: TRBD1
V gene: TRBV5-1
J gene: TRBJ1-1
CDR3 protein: ASSLSDRGTEAF

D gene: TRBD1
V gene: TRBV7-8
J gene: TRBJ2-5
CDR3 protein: ASSLVPDREETQY

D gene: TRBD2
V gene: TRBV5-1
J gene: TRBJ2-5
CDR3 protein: ASSGSGVRGETQY

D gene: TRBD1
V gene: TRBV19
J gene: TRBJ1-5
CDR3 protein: ASSRDRGNQPQH

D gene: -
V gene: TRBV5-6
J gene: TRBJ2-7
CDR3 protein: ASTCRVDRPSVEQY

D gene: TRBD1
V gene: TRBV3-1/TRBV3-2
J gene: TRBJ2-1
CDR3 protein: ASSPLGQLTIF

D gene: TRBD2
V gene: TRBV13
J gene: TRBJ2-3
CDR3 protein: ASSSTSGPSYTDTQY

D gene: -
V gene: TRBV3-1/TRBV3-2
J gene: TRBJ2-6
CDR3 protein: ASSLTTPSGANVLT

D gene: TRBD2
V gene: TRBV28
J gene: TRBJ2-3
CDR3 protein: ASSLLGEGTTDTQY

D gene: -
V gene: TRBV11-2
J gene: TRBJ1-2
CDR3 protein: ASSPANYGYT

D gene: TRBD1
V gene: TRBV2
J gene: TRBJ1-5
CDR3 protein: ASRLGQGGRGQPQH

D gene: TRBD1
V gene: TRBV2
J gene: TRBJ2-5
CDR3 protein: ASSTQGRETQY

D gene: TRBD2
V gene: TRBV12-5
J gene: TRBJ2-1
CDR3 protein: ASDPSGRWDEQF

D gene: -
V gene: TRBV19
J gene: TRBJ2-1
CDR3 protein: ASSIEVTGFEQF

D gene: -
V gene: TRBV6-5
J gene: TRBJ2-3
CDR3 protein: ASRNSADTQY

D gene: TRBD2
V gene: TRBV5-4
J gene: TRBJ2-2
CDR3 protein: ASRAGTSGSNTGELF

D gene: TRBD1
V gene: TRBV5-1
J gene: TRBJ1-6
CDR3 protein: ASSRGTENSPLH

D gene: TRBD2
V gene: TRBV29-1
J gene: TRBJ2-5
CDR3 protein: SVRTSGRAETQY

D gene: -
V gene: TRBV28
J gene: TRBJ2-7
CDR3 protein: ASSFLSSEFPYEQY

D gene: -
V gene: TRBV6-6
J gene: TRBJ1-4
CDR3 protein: ASSYWSREKLF

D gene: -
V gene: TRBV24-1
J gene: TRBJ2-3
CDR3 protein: ATSRYLGGPDTQY

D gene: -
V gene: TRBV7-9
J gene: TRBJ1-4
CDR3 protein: ASSLLTTGGNEKLF

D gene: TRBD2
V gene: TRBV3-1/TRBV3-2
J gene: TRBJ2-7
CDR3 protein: ASSNPTSGTYEQY

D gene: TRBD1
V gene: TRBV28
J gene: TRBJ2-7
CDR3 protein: ASSLSGQGLNEQY

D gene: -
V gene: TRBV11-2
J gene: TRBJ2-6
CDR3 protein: ASSFTGSNSGANVLT

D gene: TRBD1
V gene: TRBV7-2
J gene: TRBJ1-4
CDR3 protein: ASSSSRTGAGEKLF

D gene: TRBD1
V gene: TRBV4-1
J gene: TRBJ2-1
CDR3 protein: ASSLDRGYDNEQF

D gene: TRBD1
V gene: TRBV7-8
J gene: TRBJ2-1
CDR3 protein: ASSIRTGPTAATEQF

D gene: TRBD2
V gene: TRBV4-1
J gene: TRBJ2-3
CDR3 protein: ASSQDFLAGRGTDTQY